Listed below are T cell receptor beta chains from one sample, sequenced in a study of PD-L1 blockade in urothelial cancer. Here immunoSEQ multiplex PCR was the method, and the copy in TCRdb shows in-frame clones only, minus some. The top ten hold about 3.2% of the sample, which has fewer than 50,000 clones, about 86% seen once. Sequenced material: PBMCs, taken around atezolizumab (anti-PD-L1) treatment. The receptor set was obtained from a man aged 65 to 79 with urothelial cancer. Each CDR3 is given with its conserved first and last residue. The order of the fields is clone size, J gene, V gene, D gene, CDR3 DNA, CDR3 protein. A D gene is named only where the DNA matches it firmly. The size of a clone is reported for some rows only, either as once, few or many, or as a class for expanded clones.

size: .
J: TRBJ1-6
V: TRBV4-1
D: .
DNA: TGCGCCAGCAGGAGCCCCGGACTAGCGGACTCACCCCTCCACTTT
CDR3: CASRSPGLADSPLHF

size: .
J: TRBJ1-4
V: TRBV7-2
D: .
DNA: TGTGCCAGCAGCCAAGACAGGTGGAGTGAAAAACTGTTTTTT
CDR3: CASSQDRWSEKLFF

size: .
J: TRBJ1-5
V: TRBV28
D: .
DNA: TGTGCCAGCAGTTCCCCGACAGGAGTCGGCGGCAATCAGCCCCAGCATTTT
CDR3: CASSSPTGVGGNQPQHF

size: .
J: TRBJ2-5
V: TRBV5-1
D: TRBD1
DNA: TGCGCCAGCAGCGTCGAGGGGGCGGCTTCGGAGACCCAGTACTTC
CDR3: CASSVEGAASETQYF

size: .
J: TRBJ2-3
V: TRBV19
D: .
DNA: TGTGCCAGTATGCCTCCCGGGATAACAGATACGCAGTATTTT
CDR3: CASMPPGITDTQYF

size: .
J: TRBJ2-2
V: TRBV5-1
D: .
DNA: TGCGCCAGCAGCCCCCGGGCCGCGGGGAACACCGGGGAGCTGTTTTTT
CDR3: CASSPRAAGNTGELFF

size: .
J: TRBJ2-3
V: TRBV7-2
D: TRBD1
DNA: TGTGCCAGCAGCCGACAGGGGTCAGATACGCAGTATTTT
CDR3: CASSRQGSDTQYF

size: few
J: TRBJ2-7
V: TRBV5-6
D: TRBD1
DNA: TGTGCCAGCAGCGTACGGACAGGCTTTAAGGAGCAGTACTTC
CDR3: CASSVRTGFKEQYF

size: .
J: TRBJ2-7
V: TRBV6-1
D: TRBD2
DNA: TGTGCCAGCAGTGAAGCGCGTGGGACTAGCGGGAGGACGATCCTGGGCGAGCAGTACTTC
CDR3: CASSEARGTSGRTILGEQYF

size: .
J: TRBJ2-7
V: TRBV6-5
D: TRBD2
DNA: TGTGCCAGCAGCCAGCGGGAGGGCAGCGAGCAGTACTTC
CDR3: CASSQREGSEQYF

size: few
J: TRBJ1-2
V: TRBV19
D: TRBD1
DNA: TGTGCCAGTAGGATCCGGGGACAGCTCTATGGCTACACCTTC
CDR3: CASRIRGQLYGYTF

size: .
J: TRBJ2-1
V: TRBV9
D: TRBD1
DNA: TGTGCCAGCAGCGGACAGGGTGATAATGAGCAGTTCTTC
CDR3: CASSGQGDNEQFF

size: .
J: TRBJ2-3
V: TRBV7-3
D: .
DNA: TGTGCCAGCAGCCCAACTACTAGTAGAGCGCAGTATTTT
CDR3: CASSPTTSRAQYF

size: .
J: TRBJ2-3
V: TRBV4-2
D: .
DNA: TGTGCCAGCAGCCAAGTGGGGGGTCGCGGGATCGGGGATACGCAGTATTTT
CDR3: CASSQVGGRGIGDTQYF

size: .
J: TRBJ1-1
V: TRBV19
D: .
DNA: TGTGCCAGTAGTCTCAACAGGGCCACTGAAGCTTTCTTT
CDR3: CASSLNRATEAFF

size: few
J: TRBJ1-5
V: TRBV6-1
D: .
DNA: TGTGCCAGCAGTGCAGGGGCCCAGCCCCAGCATTTT
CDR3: CASSAGAQPQHF

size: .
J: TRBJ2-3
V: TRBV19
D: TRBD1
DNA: TGTGCCAGTAAGGGACAGGGGACCCCCACAGATACGCAGTATTTT
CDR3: CASKGQGTPTDTQYF

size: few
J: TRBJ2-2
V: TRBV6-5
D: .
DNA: TGTGCCAGCATCGAAGCGTTCACCGGGGAGCTGTTTTTT
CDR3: CASIEAFTGELFF

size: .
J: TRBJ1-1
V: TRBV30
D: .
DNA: TGTGCCTGGAGTGCGACCTACAGGGTGGGGAACACTGAAGCTTTCTTT
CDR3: CAWSATYRVGNTEAFF

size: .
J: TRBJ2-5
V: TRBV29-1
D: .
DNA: TGCAGCGTGGGACACCTACAAGAGACCCAGTACTTC
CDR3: CSVGHLQETQYF

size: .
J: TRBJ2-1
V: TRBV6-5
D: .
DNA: TGTGCCAGCAGTTACTCGAATCTGGGGGCGGATGAGCAGTTCTTC
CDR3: CASSYSNLGADEQFF

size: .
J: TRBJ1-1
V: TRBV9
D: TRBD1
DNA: TGTGCCAGCAGCGCCACAGGGGGCACTGAAGCTTTCTTT
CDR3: CASSATGGTEAFF

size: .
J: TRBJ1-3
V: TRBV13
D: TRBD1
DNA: TGTGCCAGCAGCTTAGAGGACAGGTTGAGCTCTGGAAACACCATATATTTT
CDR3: CASSLEDRLSSGNTIYF

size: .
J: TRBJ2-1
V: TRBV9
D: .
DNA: TGTGCCAGCAGCGTAGCTGGGGGGGCGGGGAATGAGCAGTTCTTC
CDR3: CASSVAGGAGNEQFF

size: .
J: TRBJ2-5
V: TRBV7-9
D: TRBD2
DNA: TGTGCCAGCAGCTTAGCGGGGGGGCAAGAGACCCAGTACTTC
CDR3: CASSLAGGQETQYF

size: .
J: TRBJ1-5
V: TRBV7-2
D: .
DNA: TGTGCCAGCAGCTTAGTTGCAGGGGTGTATCAGCCCCAGCATTTT
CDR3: CASSLVAGVYQPQHF

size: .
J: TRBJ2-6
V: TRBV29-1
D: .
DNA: TGCAGCGTTGGGGGGGGCAGGGCCATCTCTGGGGCCAACGTCCTGACTTTC
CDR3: CSVGGGRAISGANVLTF

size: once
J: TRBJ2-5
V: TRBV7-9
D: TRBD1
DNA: TGTGCCAGCAGCCAGTGGGGGACAGCGTACCAAGAGACCCAGTACTTC
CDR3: CASSQWGTAYQETQYF

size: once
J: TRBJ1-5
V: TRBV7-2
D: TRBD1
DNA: TGTGCCAGCAGCGCCAGGGGGACCAATCAGCCCCAGCATTTT
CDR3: CASSARGTNQPQHF

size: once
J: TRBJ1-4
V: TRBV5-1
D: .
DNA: TGCGCCAGCAGCTTTCAGGGTGTTAATGAAAAACTGTTTTTT
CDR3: CASSFQGVNEKLFF

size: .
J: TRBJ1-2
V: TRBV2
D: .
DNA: TGTGCCAGCAGTGAAGGCCCAGGTCGAGGGTATGGCTACACCTTC
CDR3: CASSEGPGRGYGYTF

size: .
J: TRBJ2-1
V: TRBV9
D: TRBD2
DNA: TGTGCCAGCAGCGTAGCATCGGGGGGCAATGAGCAGTTCTTC
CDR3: CASSVASGGNEQFF

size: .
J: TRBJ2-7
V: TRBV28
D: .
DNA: TGTGCCAGCAGTTCCGGACGGGGCTACGAGCAGTACTTC
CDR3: CASSSGRGYEQYF

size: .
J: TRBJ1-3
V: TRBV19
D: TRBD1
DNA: TGTGCCACCACCTCCCTGGGACAGCCTGGAAACACCATATATTTT
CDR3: CATTSLGQPGNTIYF

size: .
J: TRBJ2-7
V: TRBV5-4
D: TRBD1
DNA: TGTGCCAGCAGCTTACCGGGACAGGGGGCCTACGAGCAGTACTTC
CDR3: CASSLPGQGAYEQYF

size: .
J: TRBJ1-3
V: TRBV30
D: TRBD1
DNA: TGTGCCTGGGTTGGGAGCAGGGGGCGTGGAAACACCATATATTTT
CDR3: CAWVGSRGRGNTIYF

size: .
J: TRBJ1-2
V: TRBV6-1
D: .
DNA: TGTGCCAGCAGTGAAAGGGAGATTCGTAGCTATGGCTACACCTTC
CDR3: CASSEREIRSYGYTF

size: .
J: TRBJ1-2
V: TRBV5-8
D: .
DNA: TGTGCCAGCAGCTTGGGACCAAGACTTGACTATGGCTACACCTTC
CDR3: CASSLGPRLDYGYTF

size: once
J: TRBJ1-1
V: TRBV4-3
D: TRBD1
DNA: TGCGCCAGCAGCCAAGGGTTAAGGGGGCACGCCTATGAAGCTTTCTTT
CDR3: CASSQGLRGHAYEAFF

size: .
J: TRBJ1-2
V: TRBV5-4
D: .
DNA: TGTGCCAGCAGGGTGGAGGGGCCAAACTATGGCTACACCTTC
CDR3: CASRVEGPNYGYTF

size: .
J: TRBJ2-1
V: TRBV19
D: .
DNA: TGTGCCAGTAGTATAGTAACTGGGGCGCGCTACAATGAGCAGTTCTTC
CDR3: CASSIVTGARYNEQFF

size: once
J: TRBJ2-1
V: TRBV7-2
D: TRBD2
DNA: TGTGCCAGCAGCGCTTACCCGGGACTAGCGCAATACAATGAGCAGTTCTTC
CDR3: CASSAYPGLAQYNEQFF

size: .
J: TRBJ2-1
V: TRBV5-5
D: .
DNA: TGTGCCAGCAGCTTGGATGGCGGAACCTACAATGAGCAGTTCTTC
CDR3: CASSLDGGTYNEQFF

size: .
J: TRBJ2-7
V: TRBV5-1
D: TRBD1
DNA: TGCGCCAGCAGCTTGAAGGCAGGGGGTGTCGACGAGCAGTACTTC
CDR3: CASSLKAGGVDEQYF

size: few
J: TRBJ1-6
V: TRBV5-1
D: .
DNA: TGCGCCAGCAGCCCCCGGACAATCGGCTATAATTCACCCCTCCACTTT
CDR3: CASSPRTIGYNSPLHF

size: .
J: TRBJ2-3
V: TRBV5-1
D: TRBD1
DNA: TGCGCCAGCAGCAACGGACAGGGGAGGGATACGCAGTATTTT
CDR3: CASSNGQGRDTQYF

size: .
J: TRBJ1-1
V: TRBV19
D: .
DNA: TGTGCCAGTAGTTTTCCCCTAGGGGGTGGCACTGAAGCTTTCTTT
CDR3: CASSFPLGGGTEAFF

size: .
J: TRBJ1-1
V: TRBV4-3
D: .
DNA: TGCGCCAGCTCGGGAGGCCCACTAGGGAACACTGAAGCTTTCTTT
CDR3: CASSGGPLGNTEAFF

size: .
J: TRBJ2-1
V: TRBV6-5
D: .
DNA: TGTGCCAGCACCGACCGGGGGACGACTATCTTC
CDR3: CASTDRGTTIF

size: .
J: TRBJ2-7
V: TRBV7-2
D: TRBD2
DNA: TGTGCCAGCAGCTTCACGGGAGGTGGCGAGCAGTACTTC
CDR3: CASSFTGGGEQYF

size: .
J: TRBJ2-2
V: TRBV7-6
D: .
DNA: TGTGCCAGCAGCTTAAGGGGTTCGAGCACCGGGGAGCTGTTTTTT
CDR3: CASSLRGSSTGELFF

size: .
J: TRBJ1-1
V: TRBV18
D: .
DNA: TGTGCCAGCTCACTCCAGACAGTCGAAGCTTTCTTT
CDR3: CASSLQTVEAFF

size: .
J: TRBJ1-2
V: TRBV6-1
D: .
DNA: TGTGCCAGCAGTATACGACAGACCCCCAGCTACACCTTC
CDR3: CASSIRQTPSYTF

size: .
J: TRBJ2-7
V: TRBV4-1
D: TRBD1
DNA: TGCGCCAGCAGTAGGGACAGGACCTACGAGCAGTACTTC
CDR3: CASSRDRTYEQYF

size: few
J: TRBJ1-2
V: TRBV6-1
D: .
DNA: TGTGCCAGCAGTGACCGACTCTATGGCTACACCTTC
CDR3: CASSDRLYGYTF

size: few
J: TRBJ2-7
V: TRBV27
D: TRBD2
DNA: TGTGCCAGCAGCCCTAGCGGGAGAGTCGACGAGCAGTACTTC
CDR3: CASSPSGRVDEQYF

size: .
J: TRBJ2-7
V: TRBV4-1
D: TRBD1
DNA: TGCGCCAGCAGCCAAGTCGATTTTCTCCCAGGACAGGGTCACGAGCAGTACTTC
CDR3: CASSQVDFLPGQGHEQYF

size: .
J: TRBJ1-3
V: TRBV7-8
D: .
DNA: TGTGCCAGCAGCTCACAACCGGGACTTGGAAACACCATATATTTT
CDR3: CASSSQPGLGNTIYF

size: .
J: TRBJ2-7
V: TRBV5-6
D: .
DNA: TGTGCCAGCAGCTTGGACACCGCGGATACCTACGAGCAGTACTTC
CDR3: CASSLDTADTYEQYF